One sample yielded the 21 T cell receptor beta chains listed below, sequenced in a study of sequential checkpoint blockade in melanoma. Treatment indicated: randomized to nivolumab then ipilimumab (arm A) or the reverse (arm B). This table comes from immunoSEQ multiplex PCR, and its TCRdb copy is limited to in-frame clones, with some not included. This sample has 12,000 or so clones, with approximately 83% found just once. The sequencing used CD8+ T cells sorted from blood (inferred from file names), collected from a patient given nivolumab and ipilimumab in sequence. Receptors were obtained from a human donor with melanoma.

This sequence joins TRBV6-5 and TRBJ2-2; tentatively, D is TRBD2 (5 bases). V lost 1 base and J 4 bases, leaving 13 bases between the germline ends. Germline loops: CDR1 MNHEY, CDR2 SVGAGI. CDR3 length: 16 amino acids. In DNA form, the CDR3 reads TGTGCCAGCAGTTACTTCGTTCTAGCTCGCACCGGGGAGCTGTTTTTT. Translation: CASSYFVLARTGELFF.

The chain couples TRBV4-3 to TRBJ2-2; TRBD1 matches 9 bases. The CDR3 has 14 amino acids. CDR1 is LGHNA, CDR2 YSLEER, per germline. With 3 bases clipped from V and 7 bases from J, the junction kept 3 bases outside the gene matches. This CDR3 reads CASSHQTGGGELFF. As DNA, the CDR3 is TGCGCCAGCAGCCATCAGACAGGGGGCGGGGAGCTGTTTTTT.

J is TRBJ2-1 and V is TRBV15, with TRBD2 matching over 11 bases. J was trimmed by 8 bases and V by 2 bases; bases with no gene match: 11. This CDR3 spans 17 amino acids. Germline-derived CDR1 and CDR2 are LNHNV and YYDKDF (reference sequence). CDR3 nucleotide sequence: TGTGCCACCAGCAGATCGATAGCGGGGGGGCCTCGCCATGAGCAGTTCTTC. It encodes CATSRSIAGGPRHEQFF.

The chain uses TRBV7-3 and TRBJ1-5, with D possibly being TRBD1 (5 bases). The CDR3 has 14 residues. The germline gives CDR1 SGHTA, CDR2 FQGTGA. The ends were cut back, 1 base at V and 9 bases at J, with 13 bases in the middle. This CDR3 reads CASSLSGAGSPQHF. The CDR3 DNA sequence: TGTGCCAGCAGCTTAAGTGGGGCGGGATCGCCCCAGCATTTT.

The chain is built from TRBV7-9 and TRBJ2-5; tentatively, D is TRBD1 (8 bases). Deletions cut 7 bases from V and 3 bases from J, with 21 bases between. The length of the CDR3 is 16 residues. Germline CDR1 and CDR2: SEHNR and FQNEAQ (reference sequence). CDR3: CASIQSGDRLEETQYF. Here the CDR3 DNA reads TGTGCCAGCATCCAAAGCGGGGACAGGCTTGAAGAGACCCAGTACTTC.

V is TRBV27 and J is TRBJ2-1, with D perhaps TRBD2 (6 bases). The CDR3 length is 15 residues. Germline values: CDR1 MNHEY, CDR2 SMNVEV (reference sequence). Deletions cut 0 bases from V and 6 bases from J, with 12 bases between. DNA for the CDR3: TGTGCCAGCAGTTTATCCCGGCGGGGAAGCAATGAGCAGTTCTTC. Its translation is CASSLSRRGSNEQFF.

The chain couples TRBV27 to TRBJ2-5; perhaps TRBD2 as D (7 bases). The J call may not be correct, given that the DNA end is closer to TRBJ2-7. The CDR3 length is 16 residues. Germline values: CDR1 MNHEY, CDR2 SMNVEV (reference sequence). The CDR3 DNA sequence: TGTGCCAGCAGTAGATTCTACGGGGGGCCTTCCTACGAGCAGTACTTC. Its protein product is CASSRFYGGPSYEQYF.

The chain carries TRBV6-1 and TRBJ2-2; TRBD2 matches 13 bases. This CDR3 spans 18 amino acids. Germline lookup yields CDR1 MNHNS and CDR2 SASEGT. With 2 bases clipped from V and 6 bases from J, the junction kept 9 bases outside the gene matches. CDR3 in DNA: TGTGCCAGCAGTGAATTGGATACTAGCGGGGGGGCGGCCGGGGAGCTGTTTTTT. Protein product: CASSELDTSGGAAGELFF.

CDR3 DNA: TGTGCCAGCAGCGTAGAGACAGGGGAGATGAACCAAGAGACCCAGTACTTC. It translates to CASSVETGEMNQETQYF. This chain joins TRBV9 and TRBJ2-5; the match to TRBD1 covers 8 bases. V was clipped by 0 bases and J by 0 bases; unmatched bases: 7. Germline V gives CDR1 SGDLS, CDR2 YYNGEE. This CDR3 has 17 residues.

The chain carries TRBV27 and TRBJ2-1; the match to TRBD1 covers 7 bases. The germline V gene has CDR1 MNHEY and CDR2 SMNVEV (reference sequence). The CDR3 loop spans 17 amino acids. V lost 5 bases and J lost 5; bases outside the gene matches: 15. CDR3 protein: CASSPGQVYIPNNEQFF. The CDR3 region has the DNA TGTGCCAGCAGTCCCGGACAGGTTTATATTCCCAACAATGAGCAGTTCTTC.

The chain recombines TRBV10-3 with TRBJ2-5; 7 nucleotides agree with TRBD2. V lost 4 bases to trimming and J lost 5 bases; unmatched junction nucleotides: 7. Looked up from germline, CDR1 is ENHRY and CDR2 is SYGVKD. The CDR3 is 14 residues long. CDR3 DNA sequence: TGTGCCATCAGTGGAGCGGGGCTCGGTGAGACCCAGTACTTC. This gives the protein CAISGAGLGETQYF.

The gene calls are TRBV19 and TRBJ2-1; 9 nucleotides agree with TRBD2. The V segment lost 4 bases and the J segment 4 bases; nucleotides outside the gene matches: 2. There are 14 residues in the CDR3. Germline V gene data show CDR1 as LNHDA and CDR2 as SQIVND (reference sequence). The DNA for the CDR3 is TGTGCCAGTAGTAACGCGGGGGGGTACAATGAGCAGTTCTTC. It yields the protein CASSNAGGYNEQFF.

The chain carries TRBV5-1 and TRBJ2-1; 13 bases are a match to TRBD2. The ends lost 0 bases at V and 6 bases at J; junction bases unmatched: 6. The CDR3 is 17 residues long. CDR1 SGHRS and CDR2 YFSETQ come from the germline V gene. In nucleotides, the CDR3 is TGCGCCAGCAGCTTGGAACTAGCGGGGGGGCCTGGCAATGAGCAGTTCTTC. This sequence encodes CASSLELAGGPGNEQFF.

The chain links TRBV5-4 to TRBJ2-3; D call uncertain. Trimming removed 3 bases at V and 2 bases at J, with 7 bases between. The CDR3 totals 13 residues. Per the germline V gene, CDR1 is SGHNT and CDR2 is YYREEE (reference sequence). CDR3 in amino acids: CASSSFNTDTQYF. DNA of the CDR3: TGTGCCAGCAGCTCTTTTAACACAGATACGCAGTATTTT.

This chain connects TRBV6-1 to TRBJ1-2, with TRBD1 matching over 8 bases. After removal of 2 bases from V and 6 bases from J, the junction contained 5 bases not matched to a gene. The CDR3 loop spans 14 amino acids. Germline V gene sequence: CDR1 MNHNS, CDR2 SASEGT. The CDR3 nucleotides are TGTGCCAGCAGTGAACAGGGGGCATGGAATGGCTACACCTTC. Residues: CASSEQGAWNGYTF.

The chain carries TRBV27 and TRBJ1-3, with D maybe TRBD1 (5 bases). Germline V gene lookup returns CDR1 MNHEY and CDR2 SMNVEV (reference sequence). This CDR3 is 15 amino acids long. The V end was cut by 5 bases, the J end by 2 bases, with 13 bases between. The CDR3 region has the DNA TGTGCCAGCAGTCCCCAGGGTACAACTGGAAACACCATATATTTT. Its protein product is CASSPQGTTGNTIYF.

This clone was recorded a few times. The chain is built from TRBV19 and TRBJ2-7; 8 bases align to TRBD2. Germline V gives CDR1 LNHDA, CDR2 SQIVND (reference sequence). V lost 4 bases, J lost 2 bases, and 7 bases stayed unmatched. The CDR3 length is 15 residues. For the CDR3, the DNA is TGTGCCAGTAGTACGACGGGACTAGAGACCTACGAGCAGTACTTC. It translates to CASSTTGLETYEQYF.

V is TRBV14 and J is TRBJ2-3; possible D gene TRBD1, 5 bases. In germline, CDR1 is SGHDN, CDR2 FVKESK. V gave up 8 bases and J gave up 1 base, with 16 bases separating them. CDR3 length equals 15 residues. The CDR3 region has the DNA TGTGCCAGCTCGACTCAGGGCGTTGGCACAGATACGCAGTATTTT. It specifies CASSTQGVGTDTQYF. Using reference TRBV14 and TRBJ2-3 for the parts outside the CDR3, the full variable domain is EAGVTQFPSHSVIEKGQTVTLRCDPISGHDNLYWYRRVMGKEIKFLLHFVKESKQDESGMPNNRFLAERTGGTYSTLKVQPAELEDSGVYFCASSTQGVGTDTQYFGPGTRLTVL.

This sequence joins TRBV7-6 and TRBJ2-2; 8 nucleotides align to TRBD1. The CDR3 contains 15 residues. Looked up from germline, CDR1 is SGHVS and CDR2 is FNYEAQ. V lost 1 base and J lost 3; bases outside the gene matches: 1. The CDR3 region is CASSLGQGYTGELFF. CDR3 coding DNA: TGTGCCAGCAGCTTAGGACAGGGGTACACCGGGGAGCTGTTTTTT.

This sequence joins TRBV9 and TRBJ2-1; TRBD2 matches 7 bases. CDR1 and CDR2 from the germline V gene are SGDLS and YYNGEE. The CDR3 is made up of 12 amino acids. Germline trimming cut 4 bases from V and 15 bases from J; bases unmatched to any gene: 10. This CDR3 is CASSSLGGLRFF. Here the CDR3 DNA reads TGTGCCAGCAGCTCACTGGGGGGACTACGGTTCTTC.

V usage is TRBV6-5 and J usage is TRBJ2-1; the match to TRBD2 covers 11 bases. From germline, CDR1 is MNHEY and CDR2 SVGAGI. CDR3 size: 16 residues. The V segment lost 2 bases and the J segment 4 bases; nucleotides outside the gene matches: 4. The CDR3 loop reads CASSYGLAGGYNEQFF. The CDR3 DNA reads TGTGCCAGCAGTTACGGTCTAGCGGGGGGTTACAATGAGCAGTTCTTC.